This T cell receptor beta chain was sequenced during a study of T-cell memory formation after mild COVID-19 (dated by TCRdb to 2020 to 2022). Context from the whole study: Most TCR sequence clusters were specific to one of the two donors. Two young, previously healthy adult volunteers, one female and one male, were included in the cohort. In a couple of donors, T-cell clones that expanded and contracted after mild COVID-19 were followed by sequencing TCRalpha and TCRbeta repertoires longitudinally.

For this clonotype: Its cognate antigen has yet to be identified. No much larger clone is present one base from it, and per-base qualities are unavailable.

The research as a whole found: Some responding clones were found in pre-infection memory, which suggests that pre-existing cross-reactive memory T cells took part in the SARS-CoV-2 response. From day 15 to 85, contracting clones showed balanced CD4/CD8 phenotypes, whereas a second wave of clones that expanded from day 15 to 37 leaned towards CD4+. Only a couple of mild cases were covered in the study, and larger cohorts including severe cases with pre-infection samples were considered necessary. Contracting CD4+ clones were located mainly in the CM and EM memory subsets, whereas CD8+ clones were found to be enriched in EMRA. SARS-CoV-2 specificity was not confirmed for the second-wave clones peaking on day 37.

The sequencer was an Illumina NovaSeq 6000. TCRalpha and TCRbeta cDNA libraries were constructed by 5'RACE with constant-segment primers, with sample barcodes and unique molecular identifiers being introduced. RNA was extracted from every sample with Trizol reagent. Amplification of the libraries took two PCR steps, and the second step added a second sample barcode plus Illumina TruSeq adapters. Sequencing of the libraries was done on an Illumina NovaSeq, producing 2 x 150 bp paired-end reads. As for the original processing: Demultiplexing of reads and collapsing into UMI-guided consensus sequences were performed with migec v1.2.7. Using mixcr v2.1.11, the UMI consensuses were aligned to TRA and TRB V and J templates and assembled into clonotypes. A clonotype was counted as expanded or contracted only if both edgeR and NoisET called the change significant, with noise models trained on biological replicates. edgeR calls used a false discovery rate-adjusted p below 0.01 and a log2 fold-change threshold of 1. As an exploratory analysis of dynamics, max-normalized trajectories of the 1000 most abundant clonotypes were examined by PCA with hierarchical clustering. Separately sequenced CD4+ and CD8+ repertoires were used to assign the CD4 or CD8 phenotype of responding clones. The public reads were run again by TCRdb, first through fastp at Q25 and then through MiXCR, and only productive beta chains were kept. All rows with the same CDR3 protein become a single entry with the most common DNA and genes. TCRdb, not the original authors, processed these V and J calls. The sample table shows 210,000 or so distinct CDR3 sequences, and roughly 18% are seen once. The ten largest clones capture 2.4% of the sample.

Ficoll-Paque density gradient centrifugation was the method used to isolate PBMCs. CDR1 MNHEY and CDR2 SVGAGI are derived from the germline V gene. Spanning cysteine to phenylalanine, the CDR3 consists of 14 amino acids. Only the CDR3 part of the read is kept: 42 bases, read in frame from the first base. V is shortened by 8 bases, J by 2 bases, and the region joining them spans 13 bases. The source material was PBMCs or a T cell subset sorted from them (not recorded which). The clonotype originates from an adult woman who had mild COVID-19 (a few samples of this study predate the infection). The sample titles of this study are shuffled in the database, so cell type and time point are left out; the donor was told from shared clones. The chain couples TRBV6-5 to TRBJ1-3; TRBD1 could be the D gene, as 5 bases match. CDR3 sequence: CASASGGAGNTIYF. The sequenced DNA: TGTGCCAGCGCGTCCGGGGGGGCTGGAAACACCATATATTTT.